What follows are 21 T cell receptor beta chains derived from one specimen sequenced in a study of cytomegalovirus exposure and HLA in healthy donors (dated by TCRdb to about 2017). Libraries were built with the immunoSEQ multiplex PCR assay. A mixture of 60 forward primers for TCR Vbeta segments and 13 reverse primers for TCR Jbeta segments was used in the multiplex PCR. TCRdb re-hosts the immuneACCESS table, in-frame sequences only. Its copies lack some clones; in the studies checked, an unresolved V gene accounts for under half of them, and the cause for the rest is not known. The sample table shows 120,000 or so clones, and approximately 8.6% are seen once. The top ten constitute 6% to 7.5% of the sample. The specimen was PBMCs. Source of these receptors: a woman aged 40-49 years in good health and CMV-seropositive.

In nucleotides, the CDR3 is TGTGCCAGCAGCTTGCCTAAATCAGGGGGCGCTGGCTACACCTTC. This gives the protein CASSLPKSGGAGYTF. V gene TRBV5-4 combines with J gene TRBJ1-2; 8 nucleotides match TRBD1. In germline, CDR1 is SGHNT, CDR2 YYREEE (reference sequence). This CDR3 has 15 residues. J was trimmed by 7 bases and V by 1 base; bases with no gene match: 9.

V gene TRBV29-1 combines with J gene TRBJ1-3; 7 positions match TRBD1. Germline CDR1 and CDR2: SQVTM and ANQGSEA. The CDR3 covers 16 residues. V lost 4 bases to trimming and J lost 0 bases; unmatched junction nucleotides: 9. CDR3 nucleotides: TGCAGCGTTGCGGGGGACAGAGTCCCCTCTGGAAACACCATATATTTT. Translation: CSVAGDRVPSGNTIYF.

V is TRBV27 and J is TRBJ2-7, with 8 bases matching TRBD2. The ends lost 9 bases at V and 3 bases at J; junction bases unmatched: 7. Germline-derived CDR1 and CDR2 are MNHEY and SMNVEV (reference sequence). CDR3 length equals 13 residues. CDR3 nucleotide sequence: TGTGCCAGTCGAGCGGGGGTCCTCTACGAGCAGTACTTC. This encodes CASRAGVLYEQYF.

The chain recombines TRBV4-1 with TRBJ2-1, with 12 bases aligning to TRBD2. V was clipped by 2 bases and J by 1 base; unmatched bases: 0. Germline loops: CDR1 MGHRA, CDR2 YSYEKL. The CDR3 loop spans 16 amino acids. Here the CDR3 reads CASSQLAGGSYNEQFF. The CDR3 nucleotides read TGCGCCAGCAGCCAACTAGCGGGGGGGTCCTACAATGAGCAGTTCTTC.

This clone came up a few times. The genes are TRBV4-1 and TRBJ2-2; tentatively, D is TRBD1 (5 bases). The CDR3 consists of 17 residues. Looked up from germline, CDR1 is MGHRA and CDR2 is YSYEKL. Trimming took off 1 base at V and 0 bases at J, with 12 bases between the two ends. The CDR3 bases are TGCGCCAGCAGCCAAGTAGCCCAACAGGCGAACACCGGGGAGCTGTTTTTT. It yields the protein CASSQVAQQANTGELFF.

As DNA, the CDR3 is TGTGCCAGCAGCTTTAGTGTGAACACTGAAGCTTTCTTT. Amino acids: CASSFSVNTEAFF. This chain uses TRBV5-5 with TRBJ1-1, with D uncertain. The CDR3 is 13 amino acids. V was cut by 2 bases and J by 0 bases, with 5 bases left in between. Germline V gives CDR1 SGHKS, CDR2 YYEKEE (reference sequence).

The CDR3 region is CASSPERGAYNEQFF. In DNA form, the CDR3 reads TGTGCCAGCAGCCCCGAAAGGGGCGCCTACAATGAGCAGTTCTTC. V gene TRBV9 combines with J gene TRBJ2-1; possibly TRBD1 for D (5 bases). Germline V CDR1 and CDR2: SGDLS, YYNGEE. Trimming took 4 bases from V and 2 from J, leaving 13 bases between them. This CDR3 is built from 15 residues.

The V call is TRBV19, the J call TRBJ1-4; TRBD1 agrees at 7 bases. Germline assignment: CDR1 LNHDA and CDR2 SQIVND (reference sequence). The CDR3 is made up of 13 amino acids. V shed 6 bases and J 6 bases; nucleotides not matched to a gene: 4. The CDR3: CASRDRSDEKLFF. DNA of the CDR3: TGTGCCAGTAGGGACAGGAGTGATGAAAAACTGTTTTTT.

This clone has only a few counts. The chain couples TRBV7-9 to TRBJ1-2; D is unclear. The V gene's germline CDR1 is SEHNR and CDR2 FQNEAQ (reference sequence). CDR3 length: 14 amino acids. V dropped 7 bases and J dropped 5 bases, with 17 bases sitting between them. The CDR3 sequence: CASTLLETGYGYTF. Written as DNA, the CDR3 is TGTGCCAGCACACTGTTGGAAACGGGATATGGCTACACCTTC. Combining the CDR3 with reference TRBV7-9 and TRBJ1-2 gives the whole variable domain DTGVSQNPRHKITKRGQNVTFRCDPISEHNRLYWYRQTLGQGPEFLTYFQNEAQLEKSRLLSDRFSAERPKGSFSTLEIQRTEQGDSAMYLCASTLLETGYGYTFGSGTRLTVV.

This clone was counted a few times. CDR3 region: CASSPGTGARNSPLHF. CDR3 nucleotide sequence: TGTGCCAGCAGCCCCGGGACAGGGGCTCGCAATTCACCCCTCCACTTT. The chain uses TRBV7-9 and TRBJ1-6; 10 nucleotides agree with TRBD1. After removal of 5 bases from V and 7 bases from J, the junction contained 8 bases not matched to a gene. Germline CDR1 reads SEHNR; CDR2 reads FQNEAQ (reference sequence). This CDR3 is built from 16 residues.

This clone was observed a few times. This chain joins TRBV12-5 and TRBJ2-2, with D possibly matching TRBD2 (6 bases). With 5 bases removed from V and 1 base from J, the gap between germline ends came to 17 bases. CDR1 and CDR2 (germline): LGHNT, FRNRAP. The CDR3 runs 17 residues. The CDR3 protein is CASGGGGDRRNTGELFF. In nucleotides, the CDR3 is TGTGCTAGTGGTGGCGGCGGGGACCGAAGGAACACCGGGGAGCTGTTTTTT. Variable domain in full (rest from reference TRBV12-5 and TRBJ2-2): DARVTQTPRHKVTEMGQEVTMRCQPILGHNTVFWYRQTMMQGLELLAYFRNRAPLDDSGMPKDRFSAEMPDATLATLKIQPSEPRDSAVYFCASGGGGDRRNTGELFFGEGSRLTVL.

The gene calls are TRBV6-6 and TRBJ1-2; no clear D. V was pared by 0 bases and J by 6 bases, with 14 bases between. CDR1 is MNHNY and CDR2 is SVGAGI in the germline V gene (reference sequence). CDR3 length equals 15 residues. CDR3 residues: CASSYSGKRLDGYTF. CDR3 coding DNA: TGTGCCAGCAGTTACTCAGGCAAGAGGTTGGATGGCTACACCTTC.

The genes are TRBV29-1 and TRBJ2-2; 8 nucleotides line up with TRBD1. Germline-derived CDR1 and CDR2 are SQVTM and ANQGSEA. Trimming removed 8 bases from V and 4 bases from J; junction bases left unmatched: 9. This CDR3 spans 14 amino acids. Here the CDR3 reads CSFPDRVFTGELFF. The CDR3 DNA is TGCAGCTTCCCGGACAGGGTGTTCACCGGGGAGCTGTTTTTT.

The chain has TRBV5-1 and TRBJ2-1; perhaps TRBD1 as D (5 bases). Germline V gene sequence: CDR1 SGHRS, CDR2 YFSETQ. V shed 0 bases and J shed 8 bases, with 15 bases lying between them. The CDR3 contains 15 residues. CDR3: CASSLVGRWGDEQFF. The CDR3 DNA is TGCGCCAGCAGCTTGGTAGGCAGGTGGGGCGATGAGCAGTTCTTC.

V is TRBV6-5 and J is TRBJ2-7; 7 positions agree with TRBD1. The CDR3 totals 14 residues. The V segment lost 5 bases and the J segment 3 bases; nucleotides outside the gene matches: 7. Germline V gene data show CDR1 as MNHEY and CDR2 as SVGAGI. CDR3 DNA sequence: TGTGCCAGCAGTCTGACAGGGTACTACTACGAGCAGTACTTC. Amino acid sequence: CASSLTGYYYEQYF.

This chain's CDR3 is CASTLGTEGFSNQPQHF. The CDR3 DNA follows: TGTGCCAGTACCCTGGGGACAGAAGGATTTAGCAATCAGCCCCAGCATTTT. The chain carries TRBV5-6 and TRBJ1-5; 7 bases are a match to TRBD1. The CDR3 totals 17 residues. V shed 8 bases, J shed 0 bases, and the junction held 14 bases outside the gene matches. The germline V gene encodes CDR1 SGHDT and CDR2 YYEEEE.

The chain combines TRBV25-1 with TRBJ2-1, with TRBD1 matching over 9 bases. Germline CDR1 and CDR2: MGHDK and SYGVNS. The CDR3 totals 16 residues. Losses at the gene ends were 3 bases for V and 7 bases for J; bases not matched to a gene: 10. The CDR3 here is CASSEYAGTGRNEQFF. The CDR3 coding sequence is TGTGCCAGCAGTGAGTACGCCGGGACAGGGAGGAATGAGCAGTTCTTC.

The chain joins TRBV5-6 to TRBJ1-1; D is perhaps TRBD1 (5 bases). Germline-derived CDR1 and CDR2 are SGHDT and YYEEEE. This CDR3 is 18 amino acids long. V gave up 0 bases and J gave up 0 bases, with 18 bases separating them. CDR3 loop: CASSLDRHKTYMNTEAFF. DNA of the CDR3: TGTGCCAGCAGCTTGGACAGGCACAAGACTTACATGAACACTGAAGCTTTCTTT.

This clone was detected only a few times. This chain's CDR3 is CASSLQGGQPQHF. The CDR3, as DNA: TGTGCCAGCAGCTTGCAGGGGGGCCAGCCCCAGCATTTT. The rearrangement joins TRBV5-4 to TRBJ1-5; TRBD1 aligns across 7 bases. The CDR3 runs to 13 residues. The V gene end was trimmed by 1 base and the J gene end by 7 bases; junction bases not matched to a gene: 2. In germline, CDR1 is SGHNT, CDR2 YYREEE (reference sequence).

This clone was detected a few times. The chain recombines TRBV29-1 with TRBJ1-1; D is possibly TRBD1 (5 bases). The V end was cut by 4 bases, the J end by 8 bases, with 8 bases between. This CDR3 region has 10 residues. Germline CDR1 and CDR2: SQVTM and ANQGSEA. This chain's CDR3 is CSVVGLEAFF. Written as DNA, the CDR3 is TGCAGCGTTGTGGGACTAGAAGCTTTCTTT.

This clone was seen a handful of times. This chain uses TRBV6-5 with TRBJ1-1; a weak D match, TRBD1 (5 bases). This CDR3 is built from 14 residues. Trimming left V 4 bases short and J 1 base short, with 10 bases between. Germline CDR1 MNHEY, CDR2 SVGAGI. The CDR3 DNA is TGTGCCAGCAGTTGGTCGGGGGGGAACACTGAAGCTTTCTTT. Encoded protein: CASSWSGGNTEAFF.